Included here is one TCR beta chain sequence, with context. Its antigen remains unknown. This sample was taken from a study of T cell responses to AZD1222 COVID-19 vaccine. Sequencing used immunoSEQ multiplex PCR; TCRdb keeps in-frame clones, though not all of them. The table lists some 120,000 clones, roughly 91% of them singletons. Broader study findings: Mapped onto spike, vaccine-associated CD4 TCRs spanned it and were dominant at 160-218 and 743-854.

The material was peripheral blood, obtained on day 0 of AZD1222 vaccination. This TCR came from an adult in good health.

CDR3 in amino acids: CASSERGQGDNYGYTF. The DNA for the CDR3 is TGTGCCAGCAGTGAAAGGGGACAGGGAGACAACTATGGCTACACCTTC. The chain joins TRBV2 to TRBJ1-2; TRBD1 agrees at 9 bases. Unmatched junction bases numbered 6, after V lost 2 bases and J lost 2 bases. CDR1 is SNHLY and CDR2 is FYNNEI in the germline V gene. This CDR3 region has 16 residues. The full variable domain, with the rest looked up from reference TRBV2 and TRBJ1-2, is EPEVTQTPSHQVTQMGQEVILRCVPISNHLYFYWYRQILGQKVEFLVSFYNNEISEKSEIFDDQFSVERPDGSNFTLKIRSTKLEDSAMYFCASSERGQGDNYGYTFGSGTRLTVV.